The rows below give T cell receptor beta chains drawn from one sample of a study of blood T cell repertoires in COVID-19. Assay: immunoSEQ multiplex PCR; the TCRdb copy retains only in-frame clones and omits some. The table has about 290,000 clones, over 80% seen once. Sequencing was carried out using peripheral blood. The receptors stem from a woman aged 45-65 years with active or convalescent COVID-19. Each CDR3 is given with its conserved first and last residue. A D gene is named only where the DNA matches it firmly. Some rows mark clone size as missing; the rest say once, few, many or name a class of expanded clone.

D gene,J gene,V gene,clone size,CDR3 protein,CDR3 DNA
TRBD1,TRBJ1-4,TRBV6-1,many,CASSASRQGAPKTNEKLFF,TGTGCCAGCAGTGCTAGTAGACAGGGGGCGCCGAAAACTAATGAAAAACTGTTTTTT
TRBD2,TRBJ2-3,TRBV15,NA,CATSRVPPLAGGSSTDTQYF,TGTGCCACCAGCAGAGTTCCCCCCCTGGCGGGGGGGAGTAGCACAGATACGCAGTATTTT
TRBD2,TRBJ2-7,TRBV2,NA,CASSDSPGLAREYEQYF,TGTGCCAGCAGTGACTCGCCGGGACTAGCGAGAGAATACGAGCAGTACTTC
NA,TRBJ2-2,TRBV7-2,NA,CASSLALAYTGELFF,TGTGCCAGCAGCTTAGCACTAGCTTACACCGGGGAGCTGTTTTTT
NA,TRBJ1-6,TRBV7-2,NA,CASSPRGSYNSPLHF,TGTGCCAGCAGTCCCAGGGGCTCCTATAATTCACCCCTCCACTTT
NA,TRBJ2-3,TRBV11-3,NA,CASSPGGSTDTQYF,TGTGCCAGCAGTCCCGGGGGTAGCACAGATACGCAGTATTTT
NA,TRBJ2-3,TRBV6-4,NA,CASSDGAGGTDTQYF,TGTGCCAGCAGTGACGGCGCCGGAGGCACAGATACGCAGTATTTT
TRBD2,TRBJ2-7,TRBV18,NA,CASSPLAGGVYEQYF,TGTGCCAGCTCGCCTCTAGCGGGGGGAGTCTACGAGCAGTACTTC
TRBD2,TRBJ2-5,TRBV3-1/TRBV3-2,NA,CASSRLAGGTQYF,TGTGCCAGCAGCCGACTAGCGGGGGGGACCCAGTACTTC
NA,TRBJ2-7,TRBV3-1/TRBV3-2,NA,CASSQRQVKGYRVEQYF,TGTGCCAGCAGCCAACGACAGGTGAAAGGGTATCGCGTCGAGCAGTACTTC
NA,TRBJ1-6,TRBV30,NA,CAWSRMSYNSPLHF,TGTGCCTGGAGCCGTATGTCCTATAATTCACCCCTCCACTTT
TRBD1,TRBJ1-5,TRBV9,NA,CASSPGQGYSAQHF,TGTGCCAGCAGCCCCGGACAGGGTTATTCGGCCCAGCATTTT
NA,TRBJ1-2,TRBV5-1,NA,CASSLEGGKSSGYTF,TGCGCCAGCAGCTTGGAGGGAGGGAAGAGCTCTGGCTACACCTTC
TRBD1,TRBJ2-7,TRBV7-8,NA,CASSASLGTEDEQYF,TGTGCCAGCAGCGCGTCGTTAGGGACAGAGGACGAGCAGTACTTC
TRBD2,TRBJ2-1,TRBV7-8,NA,CASSRDFSGGLYNEQFF,TGTGCCAGCAGCCGAGATTTTAGCGGGGGACTCTACAATGAGCAGTTCTTC
NA,TRBJ2-2,TRBV27,NA,CASSLGPATGELFF,TGTGCCAGCAGTTTAGGGCCGGCCACCGGGGAGCTGTTTTTT
TRBD2,TRBJ2-3,TRBV29-1,NA,CSVREGDTQYF,TGCAGCGTCCGGGAGGGGGATACGCAGTATTTT
NA,TRBJ2-7,TRBV6-5,NA,CASSYSRQGYEQYF,TGTGCCAGCAGTTACTCGAGGCAGGGCTACGAGCAGTACTTC
TRBD2,TRBJ2-6,TRBV29-1,NA,CSVELAGPSGANVLTF,TGCAGCGTTGAACTAGCGGGTCCCTCTGGGGCCAACGTCCTGACTTTC
TRBD1,TRBJ2-2,TRBV2,NA,CASSTGQELYTGELFF,TGTGCCAGCAGTACCGGACAGGAACTTTACACCGGGGAGCTGTTTTTT
NA,TRBJ2-5,TRBV2,NA,CASCSPARETQYF,TGTGCCAGCTGTTCCCCGGCGCGGGAGACCCAGTACTTC
TRBD1,TRBJ1-3,TRBV9,NA,CASSSTGGGNTIYF,TGTGCCAGCAGCTCCACAGGGGGCGGAAACACCATATATTTT
TRBD1,TRBJ1-2,TRBV11-2,NA,CASSLDRGPANYGYTF,TGTGCCAGCAGCTTGGACAGGGGTCCAGCTAACTATGGCTACACCTTC
TRBD1,TRBJ2-1,TRBV29-1,few,CSVRGDRVSNEQFF,TGCAGCGTTAGAGGGGACAGGGTAAGCAATGAGCAGTTCTTC